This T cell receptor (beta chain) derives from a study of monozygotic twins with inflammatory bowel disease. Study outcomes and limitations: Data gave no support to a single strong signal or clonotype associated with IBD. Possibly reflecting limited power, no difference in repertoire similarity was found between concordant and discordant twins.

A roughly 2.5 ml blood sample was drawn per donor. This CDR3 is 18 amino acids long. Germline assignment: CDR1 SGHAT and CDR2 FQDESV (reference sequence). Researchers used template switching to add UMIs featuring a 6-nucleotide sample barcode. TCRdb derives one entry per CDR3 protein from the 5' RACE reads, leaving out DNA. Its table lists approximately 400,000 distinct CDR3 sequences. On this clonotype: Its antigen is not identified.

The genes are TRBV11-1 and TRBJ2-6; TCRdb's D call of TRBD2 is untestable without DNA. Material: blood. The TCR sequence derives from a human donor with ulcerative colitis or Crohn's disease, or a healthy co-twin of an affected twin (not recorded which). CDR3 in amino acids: CASSLFRRESSGANVLTF.